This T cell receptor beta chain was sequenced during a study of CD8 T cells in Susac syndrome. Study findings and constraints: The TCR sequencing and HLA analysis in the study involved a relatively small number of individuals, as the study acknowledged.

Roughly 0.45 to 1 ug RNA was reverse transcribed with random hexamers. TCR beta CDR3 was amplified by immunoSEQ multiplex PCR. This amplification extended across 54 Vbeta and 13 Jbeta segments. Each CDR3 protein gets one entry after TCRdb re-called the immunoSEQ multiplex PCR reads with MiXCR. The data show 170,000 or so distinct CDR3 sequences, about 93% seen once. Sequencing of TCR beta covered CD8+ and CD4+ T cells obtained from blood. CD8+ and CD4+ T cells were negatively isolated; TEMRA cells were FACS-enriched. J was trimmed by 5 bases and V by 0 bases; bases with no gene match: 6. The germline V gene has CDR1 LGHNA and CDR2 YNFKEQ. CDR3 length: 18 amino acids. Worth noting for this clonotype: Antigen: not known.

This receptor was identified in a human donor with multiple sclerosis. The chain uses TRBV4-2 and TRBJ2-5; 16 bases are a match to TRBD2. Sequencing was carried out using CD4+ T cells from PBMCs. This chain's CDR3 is CASSQEGTSGGAGETQYF. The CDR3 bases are TGTGCCAGCAGCCAAGAAGGGACTAGCGGGGGGGCAGGGGAGACCCAGTACTTC.